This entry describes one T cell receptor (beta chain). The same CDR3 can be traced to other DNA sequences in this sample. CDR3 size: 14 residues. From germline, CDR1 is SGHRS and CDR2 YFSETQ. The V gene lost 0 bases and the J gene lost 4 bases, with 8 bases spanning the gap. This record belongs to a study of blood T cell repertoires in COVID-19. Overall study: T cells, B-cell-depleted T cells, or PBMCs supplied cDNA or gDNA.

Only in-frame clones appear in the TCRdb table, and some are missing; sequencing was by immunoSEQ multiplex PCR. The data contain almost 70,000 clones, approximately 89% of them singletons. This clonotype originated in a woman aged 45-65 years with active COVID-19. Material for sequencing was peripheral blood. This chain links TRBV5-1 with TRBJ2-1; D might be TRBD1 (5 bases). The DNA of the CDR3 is TGCGCCAGCAGCTTGGGGGGCGGATACAATGAGCAGTTCTTC. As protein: CASSLGGGYNEQFF.